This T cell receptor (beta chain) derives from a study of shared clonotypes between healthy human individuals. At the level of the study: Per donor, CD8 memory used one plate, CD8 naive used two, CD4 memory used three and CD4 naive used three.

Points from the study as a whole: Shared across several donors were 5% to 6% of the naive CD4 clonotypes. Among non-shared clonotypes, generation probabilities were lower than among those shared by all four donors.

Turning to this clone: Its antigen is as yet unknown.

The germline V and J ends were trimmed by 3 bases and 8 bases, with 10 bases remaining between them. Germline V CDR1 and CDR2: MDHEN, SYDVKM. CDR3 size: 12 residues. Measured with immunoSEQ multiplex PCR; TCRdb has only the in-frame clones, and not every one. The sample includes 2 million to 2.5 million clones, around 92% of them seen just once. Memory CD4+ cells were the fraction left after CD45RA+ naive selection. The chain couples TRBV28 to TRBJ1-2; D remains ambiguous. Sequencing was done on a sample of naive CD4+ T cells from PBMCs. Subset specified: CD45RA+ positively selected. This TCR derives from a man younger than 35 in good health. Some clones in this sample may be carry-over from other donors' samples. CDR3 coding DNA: TGTGCCAGCAGTTTTCTCGGAGAAGGCTACACCTTC. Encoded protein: CASSFLGEGYTF.